The sequence of this TCR beta chain was determined in a study of blood T cell repertoires in COVID-19. Sequencing used immunoSEQ multiplex PCR; TCRdb keeps in-frame clones, though not all of them. The sample records 150,000 to 200,000 clones, around 89% being singletons. From germline, CDR1 is SGHTA and CDR2 FQGNSA. CDR3 size: 15 residues. V lost 2 bases and J 2 bases, leaving 12 bases between the germline ends. Sequenced: peripheral blood. The chain recombines TRBV7-2 with TRBJ1-2; D is perhaps TRBD1 (5 bases). The receptor comes from a man aged 40-49 years with active or convalescent COVID-19. This CDR3 reads CASSLYRGQNYGYTF. The CDR3 nucleotides are TGTGCCAGCAGCTTATATAGGGGTCAGAACTATGGCTACACCTTC.